A single TCR beta chain is shown here with its context. Antigen unknown. V was trimmed by 3 bases and J by 0 bases, leaving 17 bases between them. The CDR3 loop spans 17 amino acids. CDR1 and CDR2 (germline): SGHRS, YFSETQ. The data derive from a study of response to subunit inactivated influenza vaccine. Study results and caveats: The authors suggested that few new T cells are recruited per seasonal influenza vaccination.

Each CDR3 protein gets one entry after TCRdb re-called the RT-PCR reads with MiXCR. The table has 250,000 to 350,000 distinct CDR3 sequences, around 22% seen once; the top ten hold 10% to 13%. The sequenced sample was PBMCs from blood, obtained approximately 22 months after vaccination. This chain uses TRBV5-1 with TRBJ2-3; D perhaps matches TRBD1 (6 bases). This TCR derives from a man aged 45 to 70 who received an inactivated influenza vaccine. CDR3 nucleotides: TGCGCCAGCAGCTCTTCACAGGGAGAAGCTAGCACAGATACGCAGTATTTT. It yields the protein CASSSSQGEASTDTQYF.